These 31 T cell receptor beta chains were all obtained from the same sample, sequenced in a study of blood T cell repertoires in COVID-19. The table came from immunoSEQ multiplex PCR; TCRdb's copy has only in-frame clones and leaves some out. There are 150,000 to 200,000 clones in the sample; about 90% occur only once, and nearly 2.5% lies in the top ten. The sequenced material came from peripheral blood. These receptors were collected from a man in his forties with active or convalescent COVID-19.

This chain connects TRBV4-1 to TRBJ1-3; weak D call: TRBD1 (6 bases). The V end lost 2 bases, the J end lost 0 bases, and 26 bases lay between the germline ends. This CDR3 spans 21 amino acids. From germline, CDR1 is MGHRA and CDR2 YSYEKL. The CDR3 is CASSQFYSGVNVQSSGNTIYF. The DNA for the CDR3 is TGCGCCAGCAGCCAATTTTATTCAGGGGTGAACGTCCAGAGCTCTGGAAACACCATATATTTT.

The gene calls are TRBV29-1 and TRBJ2-5; TRBD2 matches at 9 bases. This CDR3 has 14 residues. Trimming removed 2 bases from V and 2 bases from J; junction bases left unmatched: 3. CDR1 and CDR2 (germline): SQVTM, ANQGSEA. The CDR3 region has the DNA TGCAGCGTTGAAATTAGCGGGAGTCAAGAGACCCAGTACTTC. Amino acids: CSVEISGSQETQYF.

This chain uses TRBV6-2 or TRBV6-3 with TRBJ2-2; 7 nucleotides agree with TRBD2. J lost 5 bases, V lost 2 bases, and 8 bases had no gene match. Germline CDR1 is MNHEY and CDR2 is SVGEGT. The CDR3 sequence is 16 residues long. CDR3 DNA: TGTGCCAGCAGTTACAAATATGGGACTACAACCGGGGAGCTGTTTTTT. Translated, it gives CASSYKYGTTTGELFF.

This clone has a single count. V is TRBV5-1 and J is TRBJ1-2; 8 bases are shared with TRBD1. V was pared by 4 bases and J by 4 bases, with 12 bases of the junction left unmatched. The germline gives CDR1 SGHRS, CDR2 YFSETQ. This CDR3 comprises 16 residues. CDR3 sequence reads: CASSQTDEDRVYGYTF. Here the CDR3 DNA reads TGCGCCAGCAGCCAAACAGACGAGGACAGGGTCTATGGCTACACCTTC.

This chain joins TRBV11-1 and TRBJ1-6; D is undetermined. V was cut by 1 base and J by 7 bases, with 8 bases left in between. CDR1 and CDR2 (germline): SGHAT, FQDESV (reference sequence). CDR3 size: 14 residues. For the CDR3, the DNA is TGTGCCAGCAGCTTAGGCAGGATGAATTCACCCCTCCACTTT. This gives the protein CASSLGRMNSPLHF.

The chain combines TRBV2 with TRBJ1-1, with 7 bases that match TRBD1. The CDR3 extends over 12 amino acids. V was clipped by 5 bases and J by 8 bases; unmatched bases: 5. Germline assignment: CDR1 SNHLY and CDR2 FYNNEI. CDR3 in DNA: TGTGCCAGCAGTCTTGGGACAGTCGAAGCTTTCTTT. Translating gives CASSLGTVEAFF.

The CDR3 spells CASSVAGQGGAEAFF. CDR3 nucleotide sequence: TGTGCCAGCAGCGTAGCGGGCCAGGGTGGCGCTGAAGCTTTCTTT. The chain recombines TRBV9 with TRBJ1-1; TRBD1 is a possible D gene (5 bases). The germline V gene encodes CDR1 SGDLS and CDR2 YYNGEE. Between the trimmed V and J ends, which lost 0 bases and 6 bases, there was a span of 15 bases. The length of the CDR3 is 15 residues. Together with reference TRBV9 and TRBJ1-1, the CDR3 gives the full variable domain: DSGVTQTPKHLITATGQRVTLRCSPRSGDLSVYWYQQSLDQGLQFLIQYYNGEERAKGNILERFSAQQFPDLHSELNLSSLELGDSALYFCASSVAGQGGAEAFFGQGTRLTVV.

The chain is built from TRBV9 and TRBJ1-2; 7 bases line up with TRBD1. The CDR3 length is 14 residues. V shed 0 bases, J shed 4 bases, and the junction held 3 bases outside the gene matches. Germline CDR1 and CDR2: SGDLS and YYNGEE. The CDR3 DNA follows: TGTGCCAGCAGCGTAGGCGGGACAGCCTATGGCTACACCTTC. Protein: CASSVGGTAYGYTF.

The V gene is TRBV15, the J gene TRBJ1-5; D possibly corresponds to TRBD1 (6 bases). Trimming removed 0 bases at V and 5 bases at J, with 11 bases between. Germline CDR1 is LNHNV and CDR2 is YYDKDF (reference sequence). The CDR3 extends over 15 amino acids. DNA of the CDR3: TGTGCCACCAGCAGAGAGCGACAGGTATATCAGCCCCAGCATTTT. This translates into CATSRERQVYQPQHF.

The CDR3 reads CASSLLRADLHLSGNTIYF. Here the CDR3 DNA reads TGTGCCAGCAGCCTACTGAGGGCGGACCTTCACCTCTCTGGAAACACCATATATTTT. The chain links TRBV7-9 to TRBJ1-3; D not certain. The CDR3 extends over 19 amino acids. V was pared by 5 bases and J by 0 bases, with 23 bases between. CDR1 and CDR2 from the germline V gene are SEHNR and FQNEAQ (reference sequence).

The chain links TRBV5-8 to TRBJ1-1; D gene ambiguous. Trimming shortened V by 0 bases and J by 0 bases, and 9 bases separated the two germline ends. Germline CDR1 reads SGHTS; CDR2 reads YDEGEE. This CDR3 is 15 amino acids long. DNA of the CDR3: TGTGCCAGCAGCTTGGGAGCCCTTATGAACACTGAAGCTTTCTTT. This translates into CASSLGALMNTEAFF.

The chain couples TRBV6-2 or TRBV6-3 to TRBJ1-1, with D unclear. The CDR3 runs 13 residues. Trimming took 1 base from V and 0 from J, leaving 3 bases between them. Germline values: CDR1 MNHEY, CDR2 SVGEGT. This chain's CDR3 is CASSYYLNTEAFF. CDR3 DNA sequence: TGTGCCAGCAGTTACTACTTGAACACTGAAGCTTTCTTT.

The chain combines TRBV3-1 (or the pseudogene TRBV3-2) with TRBJ1-1, with D possibly being TRBD1 (6 bases). The CDR3 has 13 amino acids. The germline V gene encodes CDR1 LGHDT and CDR2 YNNKEL (reference sequence). Trimming took 4 bases from V and 4 from J, leaving 10 bases between them. CDR3 sequence: CASSLGQSTEAFF. The DNA for the CDR3 is TGTGCCAGCAGCCTAGGACAGAGCACTGAAGCTTTCTTT.

This rearrangement joins TRBV11-2 to TRBJ1-1; D may be TRBD1 (6 bases). Germline V gene data show CDR1 as SGHAT and CDR2 as FQNNGV. The CDR3 contains 13 residues. The V gene lost 3 bases and the J gene lost 3 bases, with 8 bases spanning the gap. CDR3 bases: TGTGCCAGCAGCTTTTCAGGGGACACTGAAGCTTTCTTT. Amino acids: CASSFSGDTEAFF.

This clone was seen once. This sequence joins TRBV4-1 and TRBJ2-1; 7 bases map to TRBD2. Germline CDR1 MGHRA, CDR2 YSYEKL. There are 17 residues in the CDR3. The J segment lost 3 bases and the V segment lost 0 bases, leaving 8 bases of the junction unmatched. The CDR3 region is CASSQEGSGKNYNEQFF. For the CDR3, the DNA is TGCGCCAGCAGCCAAGAAGGCAGCGGGAAAAACTACAATGAGCAGTTCTTC.

This sequence joins TRBV2 and TRBJ2-1; 15 bases map to TRBD2. From germline, CDR1 is SNHLY and CDR2 FYNNEI. With 10 bases clipped from V and 1 base from J, the junction kept 5 bases outside the gene matches. The CDR3 loop spans 16 amino acids. DNA of the CDR3: TGTGCCATCCGGACTAGCGGGGGGGGGTCCTACAATGAGCAGTTCTTC. Its translation: CAIRTSGGGSYNEQFF.

This clone was counted once. The chain employs TRBV12-5 and TRBJ2-7; 7 bases are a match to TRBD1. There are 14 residues in the CDR3. Germline V gene data show CDR1 as LGHNT and CDR2 as FRNRAP. V gave up 1 base and J gave up 5 bases; unmatched junction bases: 5. The CDR3 region has the DNA TGTGCTAGTGGTTTGGGGACCGGGACAGACGAGCAGTACTTC. Amino acids: CASGLGTGTDEQYF.

The V gene is TRBV29-1, the J gene TRBJ2-7; 12 bases fit TRBD1. V shed 1 base, J shed 5 bases, and the junction held 3 bases outside the gene matches. The germline V gene encodes CDR1 SQVTM and CDR2 ANQGSEA. The CDR3 is made up of 14 amino acids. The CDR3 DNA sequence: TGCAGCGTTGAAGGAGGGACAGGGGGCCACGAGCAGTACTTC. This gives the protein CSVEGGTGGHEQYF.

The chain uses TRBV30 and TRBJ2-1; TRBD1 aligns across 8 bases. The length of the CDR3 is 14 residues. Germline trimming cut 2 bases from V and 7 bases from J; bases unmatched to any gene: 7. Germline CDR1 reads GTSNPN; CDR2 reads SVGIG (reference sequence). Here the CDR3 reads CAWSLGQGGNEQFF. The CDR3 DNA reads TGTGCCTGGAGTCTTGGACAGGGCGGGAATGAGCAGTTCTTC.

The chain recombines TRBV2 with TRBJ1-2; D may be TRBD1 (6 bases). This CDR3 region has 14 residues. V lost 6 bases to trimming and J lost 6 bases, with 17 bases between them. Germline V CDR1 and CDR2: SNHLY, FYNNEI. CDR3 protein: CASRRSGQEDGYTF. CDR3 sequence (DNA): TGTGCCAGCAGGAGATCGGGACAAGAGGATGGCTACACCTTC.

This chain joins TRBV6-6 and TRBJ1-3; D ambiguous. The CDR3 extends over 13 amino acids. Germline assignment: CDR1 MNHNY and CDR2 SVGAGI (reference sequence). Trimming cost V 2 bases and J 7 bases, with 9 bases left between them. CDR3 sequence reads: CASSYGRANTIYF. The CDR3, as DNA: TGTGCCAGCAGTTACGGGCGGGCGAACACCATATATTTT.

CDR3 DNA sequence: TGCGCCAGCAGCACGAGACAGGGGGCCTCCGATTACGAGCAGTACTTC. Translation gives CASSTRQGASDYEQYF. The rearrangement joins TRBV5-1 to TRBJ2-7, with 10 bases lining up with TRBD1. Germline CDR1 and CDR2: SGHRS and YFSETQ. The CDR3 is made up of 16 amino acids. V gave up 4 bases and J gave up 4 bases; unmatched junction bases: 11.

The chain uses TRBV6-6 and TRBJ1-6; the D is unclear. Trimming shortened V by 10 bases and J by 2 bases, and 15 bases separated the two germline ends. Germline loops: CDR1 MNHNY, CDR2 SVGAGI (reference sequence). The CDR3 is made up of 15 amino acids. The CDR3 nucleotides read TGTGCCACCACTTCCGGGGAGACCTATAATTCACCCCTCCACTTT. It specifies CATTSGETYNSPLHF.

This chain uses TRBV11-2 with TRBJ1-1, with D maybe TRBD1 (5 bases). The V gene's germline CDR1 is SGHAT and CDR2 FQNNGV. This CDR3 region has 15 residues. Trimming stripped 5 bases from V and 1 base from J, with 14 bases between. The CDR3 region has the DNA TGTGCCAGCAGCCTCTCCCTCGGACAGAACACTGAAGCTTTCTTT. Its protein product is CASSLSLGQNTEAFF.

This chain joins TRBV5-1 and TRBJ2-2, with D possibly being TRBD2 (6 bases). The CDR3 has 12 residues. V lost 3 bases and J lost 8, with 8 bases in between. The germline gives CDR1 SGHRS, CDR2 YFSETQ. The CDR3, as DNA: TGCGCCAGCAGCTCGACTAGTGGGGAGCTGTTTTTT. Its protein product is CASSSTSGELFF.

This sequence joins TRBV6-1 and TRBJ2-3, with D possibly matching TRBD2 (6 bases). Trimming shortened V by 0 bases and J by 2 bases, and 12 bases separated the two germline ends. The CDR3 sequence is 16 residues long. The germline V gene has CDR1 MNHNS and CDR2 SASEGT. The CDR3 coding sequence is TGTGCCAGCAGTGAAGCGTCCGGGGGTCCCACAGATACGCAGTATTTT. Its protein product is CASSEASGGPTDTQYF.

The V and J genes are TRBV4-1 and TRBJ1-4; D ambiguous. Trimming removed 7 bases at V and 12 bases at J, with 18 bases between. Germline CDR1 MGHRA, CDR2 YSYEKL. The CDR3 contains 13 residues. The CDR3 sequence: CASNYGPNGELFF. In DNA form, the CDR3 reads TGCGCCAGCAACTACGGGCCAAACGGGGAACTGTTTTTT.

The rearrangement links TRBV5-8 to TRBJ1-5; D uncertain. The CDR3 totals 13 residues. Germline assignment: CDR1 SGHTS and CDR2 YDEGEE. Trimming pared 4 bases from V and 3 bases from J, leaving 8 bases between. CDR3 in amino acids: CASSPGPNQPQHF. The CDR3 nucleotides are TGTGCCAGCAGCCCGGGTCCCAATCAGCCCCAGCATTTT. Combining the CDR3 with reference TRBV5-8 and TRBJ1-5 gives the whole variable domain EAGVTQSPTHLIKTRGQQATLRCSPISGHTSVYWYQQALGLGLQFLLWYDEGEERNRGNFPPRFSGRQFPNYSSELNVNALELEDSALYLCASSPGPNQPQHFGDGTRLSIL.

The V and J genes are TRBV6-1 and TRBJ2-4, with 7 positions matching TRBD1. V shed 7 bases and J 6 bases; nucleotides not matched to a gene: 18. The germline CDR1 and CDR2 sequences are MNHNS and SASEGT. The length of the CDR3 is 17 residues. The CDR3 loop is CASIKATGSSVRNIQYF. In DNA form, the CDR3 reads TGTGCCAGCATTAAAGCGACAGGGTCGAGCGTTCGAAACATTCAGTACTTC.

The rearrangement links TRBV5-5 to TRBJ2-7, with TRBD2 matching 12 bases. V was clipped by 4 bases and J by 2 bases; unmatched bases: 16. The CDR3 is 19 residues long. CDR1 and CDR2 (germline): SGHKS, YYEKEE (reference sequence). The CDR3 region is CASSQFGGTGLAGPYEQYF. For the CDR3, the DNA is TGTGCCAGCAGCCAGTTTGGGGGCACCGGACTAGCGGGGCCCTACGAGCAGTACTTC.

The V gene is TRBV13, the J gene TRBJ2-5; tentatively, D is TRBD2 (5 bases). CDR3 length equals 15 residues. Germline loops: CDR1 PRHDT, CDR2 FYEKMQ (reference sequence). The V and J ends lost 5 bases and 4 bases respectively, with 17 bases between them. The CDR3 region is CASSAGRGRSETQYF. The CDR3 DNA sequence: TGTGCCAGCAGCGCAGGCCGGGGTCGGTCAGAGACCCAGTACTTC.